The text below deals with one T cell receptor (beta chain). Its antigen is as yet unknown. TCRdb keeps only in-frame clones here, not all; method: immunoSEQ multiplex PCR. The data contain millions of clones, approximately 92% of them singletons. V lost 4 bases, J lost 5 bases, and 9 bases lay in between. Germline V gene data show CDR1 as MNHNS and CDR2 as SASEGT. The CDR3 extends over 13 amino acids. These data originate in a study of shared clonotypes between healthy human individuals. Whole-study results and caveats: The sharing of 5% to 6.5% of naive CD4 clonotypes was seen across a handful of donors.

This sequence originates from a man aged 18 to 29 in good health. The sample was naive CD4+ T cells sorted from blood. Subset in this sample: CD45RA+ positively selected. This sequence joins TRBV6-1 and TRBJ1-5; D gene unclear. CDR3 in amino acids: CASSGQKYQPQHF. The DNA of the CDR3 is TGTGCCAGCAGTGGTCAGAAGTATCAGCCCCAGCATTTT.